The 32 T cell receptor beta chains below come from one sample, sequenced in a study of T-cell memory formation after mild COVID-19. MiXCR was run by TCRdb on the 5' RACE reads, yielding one entry per CDR3 protein. Altogether 400,000 or so distinct CDR3 sequences are present, around 19% being singletons, with the ten largest covering around 8.4%. Sequenced sample: PBMCs or a T cell subset sorted from them (not recorded which). Receptors originate from an adult woman who had mild COVID-19 (a few samples of this study predate the infection). Cell type and time point are not known.

The chain is built from TRBV27 and TRBJ2-7; TRBD1 or TRBD2 may be the D gene (5 bases each). The CDR3 length is 14 residues. Per the germline V gene, CDR1 is MNHEY and CDR2 is SMNVEV (reference sequence). The V and J ends lost 6 bases and 0 bases respectively, with 12 bases between them. The DNA for the CDR3 is TGTGCCAGCAGGCCGGGGCCTACCTCCTACGAGCAGTACTTC. This translates into CASRPGPTSYEQYF.

This clonotype was observed a few times. The chain is built from TRBV7-9 and TRBJ1-2, with 8 positions matching TRBD1. CDR1 is SEHNR, CDR2 FQNEAQ, per germline (reference sequence). The CDR3 runs 16 residues. The ends lost 5 bases at V and 2 bases at J; junction bases unmatched: 10. The CDR3 is CASSVKRTGRNYGYTF. CDR3 bases: TGTGCCAGCAGCGTGAAAAGGACAGGGAGGAACTATGGCTACACCTTC.

In this sample, this clonotype turned up a few times. The chain employs TRBV5-6 and TRBJ2-1; D possibly corresponds to TRBD2 (5 bases). The germline V gene encodes CDR1 SGHDT and CDR2 YYEEEE. Trimming took 0 bases from V and 2 from J, leaving 12 bases between them. The CDR3 extends over 16 amino acids. Here the CDR3 reads CASSLGRGRAYNEQFF. In DNA, the CDR3 is TGTGCCAGCAGCTTGGGTCGGGGTCGGGCCTACAATGAGCAGTTCTTC.

The rearrangement links TRBV7-8 to TRBJ1-1; D ambiguous. The germline CDR1 and CDR2 sequences are SGHVS and FQNEAQ. The CDR3 is made up of 13 amino acids. The V gene lost 7 bases and the J gene lost 11 bases, with 20 bases spanning the gap. The CDR3 loop reads CASTTSPGSMAFF. The CDR3 nucleotides read TGTGCCAGCACCACTTCACCCGGGAGTATGGCTTTCTTT.

This chain uses TRBV20-1 with TRBJ2-5; 8 bases line up with TRBD1. J gave up 4 bases and V 2 bases, and 3 bases lay outside the gene matches. The CDR3 has 13 amino acids. CDR1 is DFQATT, CDR2 SNEGSKA, per germline (reference sequence). Here the CDR3 reads CSARHGQGETQYF. The CDR3 DNA reads TGCAGTGCTAGACATGGACAGGGAGAGACCCAGTACTTC.

V gene TRBV29-1 combines with J gene TRBJ1-4, with 10 positions matching TRBD1. This CDR3 contains 13 residues. Germline loops: CDR1 SQVTM, CDR2 ANQGSEA. J was trimmed by 7 bases and V by 4 bases; bases with no gene match: 3. The CDR3 DNA sequence: TGCAGCGTTGGGGGACAGGGGTCTGAAAAACTGTTTTTT. Translating gives CSVGGQGSEKLFF.

This clonotype was counted only a few times. The V and J genes are TRBV18 and TRBJ2-1; TRBD1 agrees at 8 bases. With V trimmed by 2 bases and J by 7 bases, 7 bases remained unmatched. Germline CDR1 is KGHSH and CDR2 is LQKENI. This CDR3 is 15 amino acids long. The DNA of the CDR3 is TGTGCCAGCTCACCAGGACAGGGCTACTTGAATGAGCAGTTCTTC. This codes for CASSPGQGYLNEQFF.

Only a few counts were recorded for this clonotype. The rearrangement uses TRBV12-3 or TRBV12-4 and TRBJ2-2; 7 bases line up with TRBD1. The CDR3 is 15 residues long. Losses at the gene ends were 2 bases for V and 7 bases for J; bases not matched to a gene: 7. This chain's CDR3 is CASSLTGTAHGELFF. In nucleotides, the CDR3 is TGTGCCAGCAGTTTAACAGGGACAGCCCACGGGGAGCTGTTTTTT.

V and J are TRBV15 and TRBJ1-4; 8 nucleotides align to TRBD1. The CDR3 runs 16 residues. CDR1 and CDR2 from the germline V gene are LNHNV and YYDKDF (reference sequence). Germline trimming cut 0 bases from V and 8 bases from J; bases unmatched to any gene: 8. For the CDR3, the DNA is TGTGCCACCAGCAGAGATCGGACAGGGAGGCAGGAAAAACTGTTTTTT. Translating gives CATSRDRTGRQEKLFF.

This chain uses TRBV4-1 with TRBJ2-7, with a tentative D call TRBD1 (6 bases). Germline V gene sequence: CDR1 MGHRA, CDR2 YSYEKL. This CDR3 spans 14 amino acids. The germline V and J ends were trimmed by 5 bases and 2 bases, with 13 bases remaining between them. This CDR3 reads CASSGTPTTYEQYF. DNA of the CDR3: TGCGCCAGCAGCGGGACACCTACAACCTACGAGCAGTACTTC.

This clonotype was observed a handful of times. The rearrangement links TRBV5-5 to TRBJ2-3; D unclear. Trimming stripped 4 bases from V and 0 bases from J, with 12 bases between. This CDR3 comprises 15 residues. From germline, CDR1 is SGHKS and CDR2 YYEKEE (reference sequence). For the CDR3, the DNA is TGTGCCAGCAGCATGAGACAATCTAGCACAGATACGCAGTATTTT. Translation: CASSMRQSSTDTQYF.

This clonotype came up a few times. V is TRBV2 and J is TRBJ2-2; the D gene is possibly TRBD2 (6 bases). The V gene's germline CDR1 is SNHLY and CDR2 FYNNEI. The CDR3 consists of 12 residues. The V and J ends lost 6 bases and 5 bases respectively, with 7 bases between them. Here the CDR3 reads CASRGLTGELFF. CDR3 sequence (DNA): TGTGCCAGCAGGGGACTTACCGGGGAGCTGTTTTTT.

Only a few counts were recorded for this clonotype. This chain uses TRBV12-3 or TRBV12-4 with TRBJ2-7, with D hard to call. Trimming shortened V by 5 bases and J by 0 bases, and 14 bases separated the two germline ends. CDR3 length: 15 amino acids. The CDR3 here is CASSHAVGLSYEQYF. Here the CDR3 DNA reads TGTGCCAGCAGTCACGCCGTCGGGCTCTCCTACGAGCAGTACTTC.

A few counts support this clonotype. The chain has TRBV20-1 and TRBJ2-3; possible D gene TRBD2, 6 bases. Germline V CDR1 and CDR2: DFQATT, SNEGSKA (reference sequence). Trimming cost V 0 bases and J 3 bases, with 16 bases left between them. The CDR3 length is 16 residues. CDR3 in amino acids: CSARDLTGGATDTQYF. DNA for the CDR3: TGCAGTGCTAGAGATCTCACCGGCGGGGCAACAGATACGCAGTATTTT.

This clonotype appeared a few times. The genes are TRBV2 and TRBJ2-3, with D unresolved. The CDR3 runs 16 residues. The germline CDR1 and CDR2 sequences are SNHLY and FYNNEI. V was clipped by 7 bases and J by 1 base, with 18 bases between them. CDR3 nucleotide sequence: TGTGCCAGCACCGAAACCTTATCCTTTCGCACAGATACGCAGTATTTT. This encodes CASTETLSFRTDTQYF.

V usage is TRBV20-1 and J usage is TRBJ1-2, with a possible D match to TRBD1 (6 bases). The CDR3 runs 15 residues. V gave up 0 bases and J gave up 2 bases, with 13 bases separating them. From germline, CDR1 is DFQATT and CDR2 SNEGSKA (reference sequence). CDR3 in amino acids: CSARDRHRVNYGYTF. CDR3 coding DNA: TGCAGTGCTAGAGATCGACACAGGGTGAACTATGGCTACACCTTC.

The V and J genes are TRBV7-2 and TRBJ2-1; weak D call: TRBD2 (6 bases). Trimming left V 5 bases short and J 5 bases short, with 16 bases between. CDR1 SGHTA and CDR2 FQGNSA come from the germline V gene. The CDR3 contains 15 residues. The DNA of the CDR3 is TGTGCCAGCAGCCCTCCCGGGGGACCCAACAATGAGCAGTTCTTC. Its protein is CASSPPGGPNNEQFF.

The chain is built from TRBV20-1 and TRBJ1-1; D gene uncertain. The ends were cut back, 5 bases at V and 3 bases at J, with 10 bases in the middle. CDR1 and CDR2 (germline): DFQATT, SNEGSKA (reference sequence). This CDR3 is built from 12 residues. CDR3: CSASEGHTEAFF. The CDR3 nucleotides are TGCAGTGCTTCGGAAGGGCACACTGAAGCTTTCTTT.

The chain has TRBV2 and TRBJ1-4; 9 nucleotides align to TRBD1. The CDR3 extends over 15 amino acids. V shed 4 bases and J 8 bases; nucleotides not matched to a gene: 8. Germline V gene lookup returns CDR1 SNHLY and CDR2 FYNNEI. The CDR3 nucleotides are TGTGCCAGCAGTGTGATTGGGACAGGGAACGAAAAACTGTTTTTT. Its translation: CASSVIGTGNEKLFF.

Only a few counts were recorded for this clonotype. CDR3 region: CASSYSSPFEQFF. The CDR3 DNA sequence: TGTGCCAGCAGTTACTCGAGCCCGTTTGAGCAGTTCTTC. J is TRBJ2-1 and V is TRBV6-2 or TRBV6-3; D is unresolved. The CDR3 loop spans 13 amino acids. CDR1 and CDR2 (germline): MNHEY, SVGEGT. Between the trimmed V and J ends, which lost 0 bases and 9 bases, there was a span of 9 bases.

This clonotype was detected a few times. The chain uses TRBV19 and TRBJ2-4, with no clear D. The V gene lost 1 base and the J gene lost 0 bases, with 16 bases spanning the gap. The germline CDR1 and CDR2 sequences are LNHDA and SQIVND (reference sequence). The CDR3 sequence is 18 residues long. CDR3 sequence reads: CASSIGPGERLAKNIQYF. CDR3 coding DNA: TGTGCCAGTAGTATAGGCCCAGGCGAGAGGTTAGCCAAAAACATTCAGTACTTC.

The genes are TRBV24-1 and TRBJ1-2; D unclear. Germline V gene lookup returns CDR1 KGHDR and CDR2 SFDVKD. V lost 1 base and J 4 bases, leaving 3 bases between the germline ends. The CDR3 has 12 amino acids. The CDR3 is CATSDLGYGYTF. CDR3 nucleotide sequence: TGTGCCACCAGTGATTTAGGCTATGGCTACACCTTC.

This clonotype was seen more than once but under ten times. The genes are TRBV5-1 and TRBJ2-7; no clear D gene. The CDR3 has 17 residues. V lost 3 bases and J lost 0, with 19 bases in between. Germline values: CDR1 SGHRS, CDR2 YFSETQ. This CDR3 is CASSSLGSGRTSYEQYF. Written as DNA, the CDR3 is TGCGCCAGCAGCTCCTTGGGTTCTGGACGGACCTCCTACGAGCAGTACTTC. The full variable domain, rest sourced from reference TRBV5-1 and TRBJ2-7, is KAGVTQTPRYLIKTRGQQVTLSCSPISGHRSVSWYQQTPGQGLQFLFEYFSETQRNKGNFPGRFSGRQFSNSRSEMNVSTLELGDSALYLCASSSLGSGRTSYEQYFGPGTRLTVT.

The gene calls are TRBV30 and TRBJ1-2; D perhaps matches TRBD1 (5 bases). Germline loops: CDR1 GTSNPN, CDR2 SVGIG (reference sequence). This CDR3 is 12 amino acids long. Trimming took 2 bases from V and 2 from J, leaving 6 bases between them. CDR3 nucleotides: TGTGCCTGGAGTCGGGACAACTATGGCTACACCTTC. The encoded protein is CAWSRDNYGYTF.

This clonotype occurred a few times. This chain links TRBV12-3 or TRBV12-4 with TRBJ2-5; TRBD2 might be the D (6 bases). The CDR3 totals 16 residues. Trimming stripped 5 bases from V and 3 bases from J, with 19 bases between. The CDR3 sequence is CASSHAPTRREETQYF. The CDR3, as DNA: TGTGCCAGCAGTCATGCCCCGACCAGGAGGGAAGAGACCCAGTACTTC.

Only a few counts were recorded for this clonotype. The chain carries TRBV12-3 or TRBV12-4 and TRBJ2-1; 16 bases align to TRBD2. J was trimmed by 4 bases and V by 3 bases; bases with no gene match: 3. The CDR3 runs to 17 residues. The CDR3 DNA reads TGTGCCAGCAGTTTGGGACTAGCGGGAGGGATTTACAATGAGCAGTTCTTC. Residues: CASSLGLAGGIYNEQFF.

V usage is TRBV6-5 and J usage is TRBJ2-4; the D is unclear. Germline CDR1 MNHEY, CDR2 SVGAGI. Deletions cut 0 bases from V and 9 bases from J, with 9 bases between. CDR3 size: 13 residues. CDR3 nucleotides: TGTGCCAGCAGTTACTCGAATCCGGGCATTCAGTACTTC. Protein sequence: CASSYSNPGIQYF.

This clonotype has only a few counts. The rearrangement joins TRBV20-1 to TRBJ2-5; no clear D. The CDR3 runs to 12 residues. The V end lost 3 bases, the J end lost 1 base, and 6 bases lay between the germline ends. CDR1 is DFQATT, CDR2 SNEGSKA, per germline (reference sequence). In DNA form, the CDR3 reads TGCAGTGCTAGTAGCCCCCAAGAGACCCAGTACTTC. Translation gives CSASSPQETQYF.

Ten or more counts support this clonotype. This sequence joins TRBV15 and TRBJ2-3; 7 bases map to TRBD2. Germline V gives CDR1 LNHNV, CDR2 YYDKDF (reference sequence). With 3 bases clipped from V and 3 bases from J, the junction kept 0 bases outside the gene matches. The CDR3 contains 13 residues. CDR3 sequence: CATSSGGTDTQYF. CDR3 in DNA: TGTGCCACCAGCAGCGGGGGGACAGATACGCAGTATTTT.

The CDR3 DNA reads TGTGCCAGCAGTGTAACGGGGGCTGGGGCCAACGTCCTGACTTTC. Its translation: CASSVTGAGANVLTF. This chain uses TRBV2 with TRBJ2-6; D is possibly TRBD2 (6 bases). Germline V gives CDR1 SNHLY, CDR2 FYNNEI. The ends were cut back, 4 bases at V and 2 bases at J, with 9 bases in the middle. The CDR3 extends over 15 amino acids.

In this sample, this clonotype turned up a few times. The chain is built from TRBV29-1 and TRBJ2-2; tentative D call: TRBD1 (6 bases). The length of the CDR3 is 15 residues. Germline V gene data show CDR1 as SQVTM and CDR2 as ANQGSEA. V shed 7 bases and J shed 2 bases, with 17 bases lying between them. This CDR3 reads CSASPGTHNTGELFF. CDR3 nucleotide sequence: TGCAGCGCCTCTCCCGGGACACATAACACCGGGGAGCTGTTTTTT.

The chain joins TRBV7-2 to TRBJ2-3; D is undetermined. V lost 3 bases and J 4 bases, leaving 14 bases between the germline ends. The CDR3 loop spans 15 amino acids. Germline V gene sequence: CDR1 SGHTA, CDR2 FQGNSA. The CDR3 region has the DNA TGTGCCAGCAGCTTGCGGCTTGGCGGCCCAGATACGCAGTATTTT. This codes for CASSLRLGGPDTQYF.